The 29 T cell receptor beta chains in this list originate from one sample, sequenced in a study of T cell changes during pregnancy in multiple sclerosis (dated by TCRdb to between 2018 and 2021). To prepare the library, the immunoSEQ multiplex PCR assay was applied. Here the immuneACCESS table is served through TCRdb, limited to in-frame sequences with V and J called. Missing clones are a known gap in these copies; in checked studies unresolved V genes cover under half, and the rest lacks a known reason. This sample holds tens of thousands of clones; just over 90% were observed only once. The ten largest clones take up approximately 11% of the sample. Sequencing used CD8+ T cells from peripheral blood mononuclear cells, obtained before pregnancy. The receptor set was obtained from a female donor with multiple sclerosis, enrolled in a pregnancy study.

The chain links TRBV5-4 to TRBJ1-2; 8 bases fit TRBD1. The V segment lost 3 bases and the J segment 0 bases; nucleotides outside the gene matches: 4. Germline CDR1 SGHNT, CDR2 YYREEE (reference sequence). This CDR3 is built from 15 residues. Written as DNA, the CDR3 is TGTGCCAGCAGCTACGGACAGGGTACTAACTATGGCTACACCTTC. It encodes CASSYGQGTNYGYTF.

The rearrangement uses TRBV30 and TRBJ2-7; 7 bases are shared with TRBD2. The junction had 5 bases not matched to a gene; V was cut back by 1 base and J by 2 bases. The CDR3 is 14 amino acids. Germline V CDR1 and CDR2: GTSNPN, SVGIG (reference sequence). The CDR3 region is CAWSEGAGAYEQYF. CDR3 coding DNA: TGTGCCTGGAGTGAGGGCGCGGGAGCCTACGAGCAGTACTTC.

The count of this clone is one. The gene calls are TRBV20-1 and TRBJ2-1; unclear D gene. V lost 5 bases and J 7 bases, leaving 6 bases between the germline ends. This CDR3 is 10 amino acids long. In germline, CDR1 is DFQATT, CDR2 SNEGSKA (reference sequence). The CDR3 here is CSAPRNEQFF. Written as DNA, the CDR3 is TGCAGTGCTCCGAGGAATGAGCAGTTCTTC.

The chain recombines TRBV19 with TRBJ1-1; D may be TRBD1 (6 bases). Germline V gives CDR1 LNHDA, CDR2 SQIVND (reference sequence). CDR3 length equals 14 residues. V lost 3 bases, J lost 2 bases, and 10 bases lay in between. This CDR3 is CASSIAQGNTEAFF. In nucleotides, the CDR3 is TGTGCCAGTAGTATTGCACAGGGAAACACTGAAGCTTTCTTT.

This clone was counted a few times. The chain has TRBV30 and TRBJ1-5, with 8 bases identical to TRBD1. CDR1 and CDR2 from the germline V gene are GTSNPN and SVGIG (reference sequence). The CDR3 contains 14 residues. V trimming: 1 base; J trimming: 4 bases; junction bases outside the gene matches: 3. CDR3 in DNA: TGTGCCTGGAGTGATACAGGGGGGAATCAGCCCCAGCATTTT. Protein sequence: CAWSDTGGNQPQHF.

This chain connects TRBV27 to TRBJ2-2, with 7 nucleotides matching TRBD1. CDR1 and CDR2 (germline): MNHEY, SMNVEV (reference sequence). The CDR3 has 13 residues. After removal of 7 bases from V and 6 bases from J, the junction contained 5 bases not matched to a gene. CDR3 bases: TGTGCCAGCACCACAGGGGTTCCCGGGGAGCTGTTTTTT. Residues: CASTTGVPGELFF.

V usage is TRBV21-1 and J usage is TRBJ1-5. TRBV21-1 is given as a pseudogene. This CDR3 region has 12 residues. CDR3 residues: CASRRGNQPQHF. The CDR3 region has the DNA TGTGCCAGTAGACGGGGCAATCAGCCCCAGCATTTT.

The rearrangement links TRBV30 to TRBJ2-5; 9 bases align to TRBD2. V lost 3 bases and J lost 6; bases outside the gene matches: 11. The CDR3 has 15 residues. In germline, CDR1 is GTSNPN, CDR2 SVGIG (reference sequence). The CDR3: CAWSVGIAGAQTQYF. CDR3 DNA: TGTGCCTGGAGCGTTGGGATAGCGGGAGCCCAGACCCAGTACTTC.

The table lists this clone with a count of one. The chain is built from TRBV4-1 and TRBJ2-3; maybe TRBD1 (5 bases). V dropped 0 bases and J dropped 4 bases, with 14 bases sitting between them. CDR1 and CDR2 from the germline V gene are MGHRA and YSYEKL. The CDR3 covers 16 residues. CDR3 bases: TGCGCCAGCAGCCAAGATGGAGCAGGGTTGGCAGATACGCAGTATTTT. Translated, it gives CASSQDGAGLADTQYF.

The rearrangement links TRBV4-3 to TRBJ2-1; 7 positions agree with TRBD1. Germline CDR1 is LGHNA and CDR2 is YSLEER. The trim removed 0 bases at V and 3 bases at J, leaving 5 bases unmatched. This CDR3 comprises 16 residues. CDR3 nucleotides: TGCGCCAGCAGCCAAGATTCAGGGGGAATCTACAATGAGCAGTTCTTC. It specifies CASSQDSGGIYNEQFF.

The chain carries TRBV27 and TRBJ2-1; tentatively, D is TRBD1 (6 bases). Germline loops: CDR1 MNHEY, CDR2 SMNVEV (reference sequence). This CDR3 has 14 amino acids. The ends were cut back, 4 bases at V and 2 bases at J, with 9 bases in the middle. CDR3 sequence: CASSYTGTYNEQFF. CDR3 bases: TGTGCCAGCAGTTATACAGGGACCTACAATGAGCAGTTCTTC.

The rearrangement joins TRBV30 to TRBJ2-5; D is perhaps TRBD2 (6 bases). The CDR3 sequence is 13 residues long. The germline CDR1 and CDR2 sequences are GTSNPN and SVGIG (reference sequence). The V gene lost 1 base and the J gene lost 9 bases, with 15 bases spanning the gap. The CDR3 loop reads CAWSGSGTGAQYF. The CDR3 DNA is TGTGCCTGGAGTGGTAGCGGCACGGGGGCCCAGTACTTC.

The gene calls are TRBV4-1 and TRBJ1-2, with TRBD1 as a possible D gene (5 bases). The CDR3 is 16 amino acids. Trimming removed 1 base from V and 7 bases from J, with 19 bases in between. CDR1 is MGHRA, CDR2 YSYEKL, per germline. CDR3 nucleotides: TGCGCCAGCAGCCAAGGCAATGACAGTTTTCGCCCTGGCTACACCTTC. Protein product: CASSQGNDSFRPGYTF.

This chain uses TRBV4-3 with TRBJ2-7, with 8 positions matching TRBD2. The germline gives CDR1 LGHNA, CDR2 YSLEER. The CDR3 is 16 residues long. V was clipped by 0 bases and J by 3 bases; unmatched bases: 7. The CDR3 DNA reads TGCGCCAGCAGCCAAGATCATCCAGCGGGGGACTACGAGCAGTACTTC. Protein: CASSQDHPAGDYEQYF.

This rearrangement joins TRBV7-6 to TRBJ2-1, with TRBD2 matching over 14 bases. This CDR3 spans 17 amino acids. Germline CDR1 reads SGHVS; CDR2 reads FNYEAQ. The V gene end was trimmed by 5 bases and the J gene end by 7 bases; junction bases not matched to a gene: 10. CDR3 in DNA: TGTGCCAGCAGCGGAGTGACCGGGACTAGCGGGAGAAATGAGCAGTTCTTC. Translated: CASSGVTGTSGRNEQFF.

The chain employs TRBV5-4 and TRBJ2-3; maybe TRBD1 (6 bases). CDR3 length: 17 residues. Per germline, CDR1 SGHNT and CDR2 YYREEE (reference sequence). Trimming shortened V by 4 bases and J by 2 bases, and 20 bases separated the two germline ends. The CDR3 sequence is CASSLRDTSLATDTQYF. The DNA for the CDR3 is TGTGCCAGCAGCCTGAGGGACACCTCCTTAGCCACAGATACGCAGTATTTT.

J is TRBJ1-2 and V is TRBV25-1, with TRBD1 matching over 7 bases. Trimming removed 4 bases from V and 3 bases from J; junction bases left unmatched: 17. This CDR3 has 18 amino acids. Germline V CDR1 and CDR2: MGHDK, SYGVNS. The CDR3 spells CASSAIPRVGDSYYGYTF. The DNA for the CDR3 is TGTGCCAGCAGTGCAATCCCACGGGTTGGGGACAGCTACTATGGCTACACCTTC.

This chain uses TRBV4-3 with TRBJ2-1; TRBD2 aligns across 10 bases. Trimming at V came to 1 base and at J to 6 bases, leaving 3 bases not matched to a gene. Per the germline V gene, CDR1 is LGHNA and CDR2 is YSLEER. This CDR3 comprises 15 residues. The CDR3 protein is CASSQGGTSANEQFF. CDR3 sequence (DNA): TGCGCCAGCAGCCAAGGCGGGACTAGCGCCAATGAGCAGTTCTTC.

The chain is built from TRBV9 and TRBJ1-3; D not resolved. The germline gives CDR1 SGDLS, CDR2 YYNGEE. Trimming shortened V by 3 bases and J by 2 bases, and 15 bases separated the two germline ends. The CDR3 totals 16 residues. CDR3 sequence: CASSAPPEAAGNTIYF. In DNA, the CDR3 is TGTGCCAGCAGCGCCCCCCCGGAGGCAGCTGGAAACACCATATATTTT. The full variable domain, completed using reference TRBV9 and TRBJ1-3, is DSGVTQTPKHLITATGQRVTLRCSPRSGDLSVYWYQQSLDQGLQFLIQYYNGEERAKGNILERFSAQQFPDLHSELNLSSLELGDSALYFCASSAPPEAAGNTIYFGEGSWLTVV.

V gene TRBV30 combines with J gene TRBJ1-4; D is perhaps TRBD1 (5 bases). From germline, CDR1 is GTSNPN and CDR2 SVGIG (reference sequence). Trimming left V 0 bases short and J 5 bases short, with 10 bases between. The CDR3 runs to 14 residues. The CDR3 protein is CAWSVGQGNEKLFF. CDR3 nucleotide sequence: TGTGCCTGGAGTGTAGGCCAGGGCAATGAAAAACTGTTTTTT.

V is TRBV7-6 and J is TRBJ1-5; D is unclear. The CDR3 loop spans 14 amino acids. Trimming took 4 bases from V and 7 from J, leaving 14 bases between them. Germline assignment: CDR1 SGHVS and CDR2 FNYEAQ. The CDR3 loop reads CASSSNRVGQPQHF. DNA of the CDR3: TGTGCCAGCAGCTCCAATCGGGTCGGCCAGCCCCAGCATTTT.

The chain combines TRBV7-6 with TRBJ2-3; tentative D call: TRBD2 (6 bases). The germline gives CDR1 SGHVS, CDR2 FNYEAQ. CDR3 size: 13 residues. The V and J ends lost 5 bases and 6 bases respectively, with 12 bases between them. The CDR3, as DNA: TGTGCCAGCAGCCCCGGACTAAAGGATACGCAGTATTTT. Its translation is CASSPGLKDTQYF.

The chain couples TRBV27 to TRBJ2-7, with 7 positions matching TRBD1. Looked up from germline, CDR1 is MNHEY and CDR2 is SMNVEV (reference sequence). With 2 bases clipped from V and 6 bases from J, the junction kept 4 bases outside the gene matches. The CDR3 has 13 amino acids. CDR3 bases: TGTGCCAGCAGTTTACGGGACAGCGGCGAGCAGTACTTC. It codes for CASSLRDSGEQYF.

The rearrangement links TRBV29-1 to TRBJ2-2, with 8 bases identical to TRBD1. Germline V gene data show CDR1 as SQVTM and CDR2 as ANQGSEA. Trimming took 4 bases from V and 7 from J; bases not matched to a gene: 8. The CDR3 extends over 14 amino acids. CDR3 DNA: TGCAGCGTTGTCCCAGGGGGCTGGGGCGGGGAGCTGTTTTTT. It yields the protein CSVVPGGWGGELFF.

The chain carries TRBV5-8 and TRBJ2-1, with 10 nucleotides matching TRBD1. V trimming: 0 bases; J trimming: 3 bases; junction bases outside the gene matches: 3. Germline loops: CDR1 SGHTS, CDR2 YDEGEE. CDR3 size: 16 residues. The CDR3 coding sequence is TGTGCCAGCAGCTTGGGAAGGGACAGGGGCTACAATGAGCAGTTCTTC. Protein sequence: CASSLGRDRGYNEQFF.

The rearrangement links TRBV4-3 to TRBJ1-1; 9 positions agree with TRBD1. Germline values: CDR1 LGHNA, CDR2 YSLEER. The CDR3 totals 13 residues. The V segment lost 1 base and the J segment 6 bases; nucleotides outside the gene matches: 0. The chain's CDR3 is CASSQGTGAEAFF. The CDR3 coding sequence is TGCGCCAGCAGCCAAGGGACAGGGGCTGAAGCTTTCTTT.

J is TRBJ2-7 and V is TRBV19; 8 positions match TRBD1. The ends lost 6 bases at V and 5 bases at J; junction bases unmatched: 12. Germline V gene lookup returns CDR1 LNHDA and CDR2 SQIVND (reference sequence). The CDR3 is 15 amino acids. The CDR3 region has the DNA TGTGCCAGTAGGCCTTTGGACAGGGCAAAAGACGAGCAGTACTTC. Its translation: CASRPLDRAKDEQYF.

This clone was seen a single time. The chain is built from TRBV28 and TRBJ2-3, with 8 bases fitting TRBD2. The CDR3 has 20 amino acids. V dropped 3 bases and J dropped 0; count of bases not matched to a gene: 17. Germline V gives CDR1 MDHEN, CDR2 SYDVKM. DNA for the CDR3: TGTGCCAGCAGTTTTGGGCCAGCGGGGGTCATGACCGTTAGCACAGATACGCAGTATTTT. Its translation is CASSFGPAGVMTVSTDTQYF.

This chain joins TRBV2 and TRBJ1-2; TRBD1 is a possible D gene (5 bases). V lost 4 bases, J lost 8 bases, and 14 bases lay in between. The V gene's germline CDR1 is SNHLY and CDR2 FYNNEI. CDR3 size: 13 residues. DNA of the CDR3: TGTGCCAGCAGTGGAGCTGGGGCGGGGGGCTACACCTTC. Its translation: CASSGAGAGGYTF.